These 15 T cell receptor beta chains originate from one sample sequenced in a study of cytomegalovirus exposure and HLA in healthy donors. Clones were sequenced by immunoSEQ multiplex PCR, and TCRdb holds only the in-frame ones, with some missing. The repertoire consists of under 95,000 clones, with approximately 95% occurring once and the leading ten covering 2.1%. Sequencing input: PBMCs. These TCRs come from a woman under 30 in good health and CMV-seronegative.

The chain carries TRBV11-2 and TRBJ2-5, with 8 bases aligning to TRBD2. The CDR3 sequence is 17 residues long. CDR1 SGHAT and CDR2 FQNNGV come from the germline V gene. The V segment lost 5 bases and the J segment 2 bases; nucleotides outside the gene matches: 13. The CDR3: CASSRSPGTRAQETQYF. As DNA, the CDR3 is TGTGCCAGCAGCCGATCTCCCGGGACTAGAGCTCAAGAGACCCAGTACTTC.

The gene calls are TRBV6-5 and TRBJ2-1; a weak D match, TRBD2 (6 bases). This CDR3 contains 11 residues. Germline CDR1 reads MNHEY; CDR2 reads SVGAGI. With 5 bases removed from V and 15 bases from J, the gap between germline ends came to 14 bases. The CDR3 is CASSDVTSPFF. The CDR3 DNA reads TGTGCCAGCAGTGACGTGACTAGTCCGTTCTTC.

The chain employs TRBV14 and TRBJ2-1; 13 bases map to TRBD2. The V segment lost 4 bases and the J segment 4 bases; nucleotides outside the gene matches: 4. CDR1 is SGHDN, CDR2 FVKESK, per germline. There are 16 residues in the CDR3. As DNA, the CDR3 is TGTGCCAGCAGCCCACTAGCGGGGGGGCAGTACAATGAGCAGTTCTTC. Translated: CASSPLAGGQYNEQFF.

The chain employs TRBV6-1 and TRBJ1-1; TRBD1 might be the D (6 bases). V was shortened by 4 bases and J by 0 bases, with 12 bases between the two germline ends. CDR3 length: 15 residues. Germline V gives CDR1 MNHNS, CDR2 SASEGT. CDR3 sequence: CASSVTGTMNTEAFF. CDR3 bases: TGTGCCAGCAGTGTTACCGGGACAATGAACACTGAAGCTTTCTTT.

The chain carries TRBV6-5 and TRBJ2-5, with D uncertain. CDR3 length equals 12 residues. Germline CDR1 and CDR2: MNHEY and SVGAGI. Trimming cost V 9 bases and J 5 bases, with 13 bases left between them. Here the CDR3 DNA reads TGTGCCAGTGGCGACTCGTCGGAGACCCAGTACTTC. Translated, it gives CASGDSSETQYF.

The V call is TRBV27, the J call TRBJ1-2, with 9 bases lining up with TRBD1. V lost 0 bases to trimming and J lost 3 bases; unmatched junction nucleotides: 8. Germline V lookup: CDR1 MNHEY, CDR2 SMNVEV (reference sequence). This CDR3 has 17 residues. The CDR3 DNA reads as TGTGCCAGCAGTTTATCCCCCCAACAGGGGGCTGACTATGGCTACACCTTC. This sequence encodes CASSLSPQQGADYGYTF.

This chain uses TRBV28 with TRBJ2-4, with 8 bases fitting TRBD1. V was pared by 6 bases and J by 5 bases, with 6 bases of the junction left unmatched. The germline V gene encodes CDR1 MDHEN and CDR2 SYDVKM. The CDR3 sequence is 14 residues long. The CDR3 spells CASRQPGQENIQYF. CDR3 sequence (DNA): TGTGCCAGCAGACAACCGGGACAGGAAAACATTCAGTACTTC.

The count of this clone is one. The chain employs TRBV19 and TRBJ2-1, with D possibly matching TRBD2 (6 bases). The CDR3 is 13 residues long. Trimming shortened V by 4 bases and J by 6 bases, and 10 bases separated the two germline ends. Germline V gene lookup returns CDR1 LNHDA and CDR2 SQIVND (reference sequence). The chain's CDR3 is CASSTSTSNEQFF. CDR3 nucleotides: TGTGCCAGTAGTACATCGACTAGCAATGAGCAGTTCTTC.

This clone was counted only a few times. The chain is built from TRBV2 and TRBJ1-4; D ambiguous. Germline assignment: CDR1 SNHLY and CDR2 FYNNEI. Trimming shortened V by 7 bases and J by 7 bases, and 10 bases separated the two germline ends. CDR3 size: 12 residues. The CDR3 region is CASNRASEKLFF. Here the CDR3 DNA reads TGTGCCAGCAATAGAGCCTCTGAAAAACTGTTTTTT. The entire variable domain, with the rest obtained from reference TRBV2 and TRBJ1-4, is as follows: EPEVTQTPSHQVTQMGQEVILRCVPISNHLYFYWYRQILGQKVEFLVSFYNNEISEKSEIFDDQFSVERPDGSNFTLKIRSTKLEDSAMYFCASNRASEKLFFGSGTQLSVL.

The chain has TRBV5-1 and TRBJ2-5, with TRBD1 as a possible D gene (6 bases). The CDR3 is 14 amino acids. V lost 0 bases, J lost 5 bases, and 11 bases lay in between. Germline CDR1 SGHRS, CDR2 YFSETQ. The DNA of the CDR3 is TGCGCCAGCAGCTTGGACAGGGCGGAGGAGACCCAGTACTTC. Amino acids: CASSLDRAEETQYF. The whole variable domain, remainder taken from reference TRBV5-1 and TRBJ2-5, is KAGVTQTPRYLIKTRGQQVTLSCSPISGHRSVSWYQQTPGQGLQFLFEYFSETQRNKGNFPGRFSGRQFSNSRSEMNVSTLELGDSALYLCASSLDRAEETQYFGPGTRLLVL.

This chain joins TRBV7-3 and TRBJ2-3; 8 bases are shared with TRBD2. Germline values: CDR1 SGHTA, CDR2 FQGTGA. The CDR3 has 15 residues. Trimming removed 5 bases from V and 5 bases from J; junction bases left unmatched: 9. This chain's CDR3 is CASSLAGEGLDTQYF. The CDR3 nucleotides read TGTGCCAGCAGCCTAGCGGGCGAGGGTCTAGATACGCAGTATTTT.

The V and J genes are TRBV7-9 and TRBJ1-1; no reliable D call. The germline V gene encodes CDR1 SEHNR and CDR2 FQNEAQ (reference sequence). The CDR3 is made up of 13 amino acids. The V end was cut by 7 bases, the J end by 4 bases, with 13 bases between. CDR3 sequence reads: CASTLREGTEAFF. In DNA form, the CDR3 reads TGTGCCAGCACCCTGAGAGAGGGCACTGAAGCTTTCTTT.

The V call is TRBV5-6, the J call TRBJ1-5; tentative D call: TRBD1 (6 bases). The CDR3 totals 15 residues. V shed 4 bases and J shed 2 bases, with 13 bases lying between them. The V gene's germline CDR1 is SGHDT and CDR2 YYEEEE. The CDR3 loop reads CASSLKGGGNQPQHF. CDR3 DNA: TGTGCCAGCAGCCTAAAGGGGGGGGGCAATCAGCCCCAGCATTTT. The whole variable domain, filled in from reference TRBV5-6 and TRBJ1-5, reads DAGVTQSPTHLIKTRGQQVTLRCSPKSGHDTVSWYQQALGQGPQFIFQYYEEEERQRGNFPDRFSGHQFPNYSSELNVNALLLGDSALYLCASSLKGGGNQPQHFGDGTRLSIL.

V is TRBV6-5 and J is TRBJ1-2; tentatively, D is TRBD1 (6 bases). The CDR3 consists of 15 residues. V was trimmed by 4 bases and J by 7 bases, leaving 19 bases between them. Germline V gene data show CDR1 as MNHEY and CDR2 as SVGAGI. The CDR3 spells CASSSGHAGVRGYTF. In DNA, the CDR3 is TGTGCCAGCAGTTCAGGTCATGCAGGGGTACGTGGCTACACCTTC.

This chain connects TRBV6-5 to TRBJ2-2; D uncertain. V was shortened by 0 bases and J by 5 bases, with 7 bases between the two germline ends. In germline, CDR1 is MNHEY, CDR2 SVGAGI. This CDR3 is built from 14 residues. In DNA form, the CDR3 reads TGTGCCAGCAGTTACTCGAAGGAGACCGGGGAGCTGTTTTTT. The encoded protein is CASSYSKETGELFF.